There are a few counts of the clone carrying this T cell receptor beta chain. The antigen is not known. This entry comes from a study of identical twins. General study points: A lower insertion count was a feature of abundant cord blood beta clonotypes, with no such feature in memory repertoires. Possibly, invariant MAIT and iNKT cells partly confounded zero-insertion analyses.

Template switching supplied a universal primer site; unique molecular identifiers were carried on the cDNA. MiXCR was run by TCRdb on the 5' RACE reads, yielding one entry per CDR3 protein. Of 250,000 to 350,000 distinct CDR3 sequences listed, roughly 9% were seen once; the top ten hold 6% to 8.5%. The sample also formed part of further work on yellow fever vaccine responses in identical twins.

Sequencing was performed on CD8+ T cells sorted from blood. The sequence was obtained from a woman younger than 30 in good health.

The CDR3 protein is CASIPPGNQPQHF. DNA for the CDR3: TGTGCCAGCATCCCCCCCGGGAATCAGCCCCAGCATTTT. The chain is built from TRBV2 and TRBJ1-5; D uncertain. Per the germline V gene, CDR1 is SNHLY and CDR2 is FYNNEI. V lost 7 bases and J lost 4, with 11 bases in between. The CDR3 contains 13 residues. Together with reference TRBV2 and TRBJ1-5, the CDR3 gives the full variable domain: EPEVTQTPSHQVTQMGQEVILRCVPISNHLYFYWYRQILGQKVEFLVSFYNNEISEKSEIFDDQFSVERPDGSNFTLKIRSTKLEDSAMYFCASIPPGNQPQHFGDGTRLSIL.